This T cell receptor beta chain comes out of a study of molecular identifiers for immune sequencing clone quantification. Overall study context: The replicate experiment used RNA from about 21,000 or 97,000 naive CD8 cells. This RNA was split into five aliquots, and four of them were sequenced.

This clonotype was seen just once. Given a much more abundant clone one base away, this may be a read error. Naive CD8 T cells underwent sorting with the CD8+CD4-CCR7+CD45RA+ definition. The V gene's germline CDR1 is LGHNT and CDR2 FRNRAP. With V trimmed by 2 bases and J by 12 bases, 5 bases remained unmatched. The CDR3 spans 12 residues. Making the bulk TCR libraries relied on previously described methods and listed TCR primers. TCRdb fed the PCR reads into MiXCR, producing one record per CDR3 protein. In the table there are over 85,000 distinct CDR3 sequences, 20% to 30% of which are singletons. The sample comprised naive CD8+ T cells from blood, with Jurkat cell RNA spiked in. Subset here: FACS-sorted CD8+CD4-CCR7+CD45RA+ naive T cells. This receptor was obtained from a human donor in good health. Some libraries in this study had Jurkat cell RNA spiked in. The V call is TRBV12-5, the J call TRBJ2-7; TRBD1 matches at 9 bases. CDR3 protein: CASGLLGTGRYF. The CDR3 DNA is TGTGCTAGTGGTTTGCTAGGGACAGGGCGGTACTTC. The full variable domain, in which reference TRBV12-5 and TRBJ2-7 provide the parts outside the CDR3, is DARVTQTPRHKVTEMGQEVTMRCQPILGHNTVFWYRQTMMQGLELLAYFRNRAPLDDSGMPKDRFSAEMPDATLATLKIQPSEPRDSAVYFCASGLLGTGRYFGPGTRLTVT.